The T cell receptor beta chain under discussion was sequenced for a study of early T cells in non-severe SARS-CoV-2 infection. As for the study in general: With bulk RNA from unsorted whole blood as input, sequencing yielded unpaired chains.

Each single cDNA molecule received a unique molecular identifier. TCRdb used MiXCR to reprocess the 5' RACE reads, holding one entry per CDR3 protein. Among 50,000 to 70,000 distinct CDR3 sequences, over 4.5% were seen once, and the ten largest hold around 3.3%. The sample holds many counts of this clonotype. The sequencing here drew on whole blood, taken at baseline. This sequence originates from an adult who was a healthcare worker with PCR-confirmed SARS-CoV-2 infection or an uninfected control (not recorded which).

This chain's CDR3 is CASSLIRRTQETQYF. The CDR3 coding sequence is TGTGCCAGCAGTTTAATCAGGCGGACCCAAGAGACCCAGTACTTC. The chain has TRBV28 and TRBJ2-5, with unresolved D. V was pared by 2 bases and J by 1 base, with 11 bases between. Germline CDR1 and CDR2: MDHEN and SYDVKM. The CDR3 totals 15 residues. Looking up the rest from reference TRBV28 and TRBJ2-5 gives the full variable domain: DVKVTQSSRYLVKRTGEKVFLECVQDMDHENMFWYRQDPGLGLRLIYFSYDVKMKEKGDIPEGYSVSREKKERFSLILESASTNQTSMYLCASSLIRRTQETQYFGPGTRLLVL.